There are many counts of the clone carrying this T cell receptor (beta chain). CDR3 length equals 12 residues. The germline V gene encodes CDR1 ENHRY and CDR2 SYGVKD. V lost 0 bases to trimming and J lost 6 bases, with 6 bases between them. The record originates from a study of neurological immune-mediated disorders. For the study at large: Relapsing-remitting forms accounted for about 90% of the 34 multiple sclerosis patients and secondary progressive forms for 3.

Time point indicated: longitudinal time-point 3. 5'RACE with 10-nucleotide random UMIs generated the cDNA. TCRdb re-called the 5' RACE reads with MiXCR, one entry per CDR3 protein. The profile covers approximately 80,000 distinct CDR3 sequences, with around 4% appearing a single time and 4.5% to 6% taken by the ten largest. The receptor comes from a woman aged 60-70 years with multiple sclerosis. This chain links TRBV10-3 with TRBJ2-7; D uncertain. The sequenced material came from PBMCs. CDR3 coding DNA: TGTGCCATCAGTGAGTCTAGAGGCGAGCAGTACTTC. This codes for CAISESRGEQYF.